Listed here is a single T cell receptor (beta chain). This clonotype was seen repeatedly, ten times or more. Its antigen remains unidentified. No per-base quality is available; no much larger clone lies one base away. The entry originates in a study. The germline V gene encodes CDR1 SGHNT and CDR2 YYREEE (reference sequence). Trimming accounts for 0 bases at V and 2 bases at J, while the number of junction bases matched to no gene is 0. The CDR3 spans 15 residues, from the cysteine through the phenylalanine. CDR3 DNA only is kept here, 45 bases in frame from base 1. Reads for this sample came from an Illumina MiSeq. TCRdb handled the public reads itself, with Q25 trimming in fastp and clone calling in MiXCR, and kept productive beta chains. For every CDR3 protein sequence, its rows merge into one entry that carries the most common genes and DNA. The table for this sample lists 5,500 to 7,500 distinct CDR3 sequences; about 9.2% of them were counted only once. Of the sample, about 5.4% is held by the ten largest clones.

The chain was built from TRBV5-4 and TRBJ2-5; 11 central nucleotides agree with TRBD2. Sequenced material: CD4+ T cells from synovial fluid. The TCR was taken from a human donor with rheumatoid arthritis. The CDR3 amino acid sequence is: CASSLGTSGQETQYF. The nucleotide sequence reads as follows: TGTGCCAGCAGCTTGGGGACTAGCGGGCAAGAGACCCAGTACTTC.